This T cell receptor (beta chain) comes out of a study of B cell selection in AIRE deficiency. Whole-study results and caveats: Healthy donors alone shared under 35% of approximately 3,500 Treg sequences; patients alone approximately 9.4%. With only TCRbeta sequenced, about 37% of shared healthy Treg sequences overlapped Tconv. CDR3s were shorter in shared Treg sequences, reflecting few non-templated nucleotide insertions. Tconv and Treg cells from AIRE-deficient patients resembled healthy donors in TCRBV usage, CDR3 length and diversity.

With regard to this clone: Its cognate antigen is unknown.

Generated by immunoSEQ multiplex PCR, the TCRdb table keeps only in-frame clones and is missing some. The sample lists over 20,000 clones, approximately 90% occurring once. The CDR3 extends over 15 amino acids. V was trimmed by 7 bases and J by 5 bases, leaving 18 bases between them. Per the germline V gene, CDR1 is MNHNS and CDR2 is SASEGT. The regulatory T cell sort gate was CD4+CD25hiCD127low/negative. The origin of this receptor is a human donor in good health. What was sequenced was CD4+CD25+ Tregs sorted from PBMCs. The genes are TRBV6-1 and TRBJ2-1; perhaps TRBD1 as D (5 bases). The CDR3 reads CASTKGKGLNNEQFF. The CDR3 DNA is TGTGCCAGCACTAAGGGGAAGGGGCTAAACAATGAGCAGTTCTTC.